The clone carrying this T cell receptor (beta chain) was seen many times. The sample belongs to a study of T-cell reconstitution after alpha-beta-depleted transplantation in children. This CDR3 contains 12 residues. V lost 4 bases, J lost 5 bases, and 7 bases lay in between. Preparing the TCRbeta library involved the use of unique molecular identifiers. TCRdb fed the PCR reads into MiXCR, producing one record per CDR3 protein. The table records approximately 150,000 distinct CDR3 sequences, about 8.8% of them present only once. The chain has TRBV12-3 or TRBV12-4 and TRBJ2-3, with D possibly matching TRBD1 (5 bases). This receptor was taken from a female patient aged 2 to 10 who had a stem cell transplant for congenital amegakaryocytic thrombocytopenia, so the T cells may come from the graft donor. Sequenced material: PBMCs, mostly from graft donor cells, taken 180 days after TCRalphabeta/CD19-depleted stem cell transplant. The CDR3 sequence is CASSSGLDTQYF. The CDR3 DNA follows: TGTGCCAGCAGTTCAGGGTTAGATACGCAGTATTTT.